These T cell receptor beta chains were read from a single sample in a study of blood T cells in healthy people across ages. TCRdb ran MiXCR on the 5' RACE reads and lists one entry per CDR3 protein. The sample lists about 1.6 million distinct CDR3 sequences; 30% to 35% were seen once. Source material: blood. The source of these receptors is a woman aged 25 to 39 in good health. CDR3s include the opening cysteine and the closing phenylalanine or tryptophan. Fields, in order: D gene, V gene, clone size, J gene, CDR3 DNA, CDR3 protein. The D gene is left open where the match is weak. Clone size is shown for a subset of rows, as once, few, many or a class of expanded clone.

TRBD1	TRBV6-6	many	TRBJ2-7	TGTGCCAGCAGTACACCTGGGACAGGGGCCGAGCAGTACTTC	CASSTPGTGAEQYF
-	TRBV9	few	TRBJ2-6	TGTGCCAGCAGCCGGGGGAGTCTCGGGGCCAACGTCCTGACTTTC	CASSRGSLGANVLTF
TRBD2	TRBV11-2	once	TRBJ2-3	TGTGCCAGCAGCACCGGAGAGCGGGACACAGATACGCAGTATTTT	CASSTGERDTDTQYF
-	TRBV5-1	many	TRBJ2-6	TGCGCCAGCGGACAAAGCTCTGGGGCCAACGTCCTGACTTTC	CASGQSSGANVLTF
-	TRBV5-1	-	TRBJ2-7	TGCGCCAGCAGGACCGCAGGCGATACTACCGAGCAGTACTTC	CASRTAGDTTEQYF
TRBD1	TRBV5-8	few	TRBJ2-5	TGTGCCAGCAGCTTGGGAAGAGGGGGCACTACCCAAGAGACCCAGTACTTC	CASSLGRGGTTQETQYF
-	TRBV27	many	TRBJ2-5	TGTGCCAGCAGTTTCTCCAGGGTGGAGACCCAGTACTTC	CASSFSRVETQYF
TRBD1	TRBV5-1	-	TRBJ2-7	TGCGCCAGCAGCCTCGGCAGGGGGTACTACGAGCAGTACTTC	CASSLGRGYYEQYF
-	TRBV7-2	many	TRBJ2-3	TGTGCCAGCAGCTTATGGGACAGCACAGATACGCAGTATTTT	CASSLWDSTDTQYF
TRBD2	TRBV5-1	many	TRBJ2-5	TGCGCCAGCAGCCAGGGACTAGCGGGGGGCCGTCAAGAGACCCAGTACTTC	CASSQGLAGGRQETQYF
TRBD1	TRBV6-2/TRBV6-3	-	TRBJ1-5	TGTGCCAGCGGAAGGCCGGACAGGGGGCTTGAAGATCAGCCCCAGCATTTT	CASGRPDRGLEDQPQHF
TRBD2	TRBV30	-	TRBJ2-7	TGTGCCTGGAGTTACGGGAGGGACGAGCAGTACTTC	CAWSYGRDEQYF
TRBD2	TRBV10-1	-	TRBJ2-1	TGCGCCAGCAGTTTGGGACTAGCGGGAGAAGAGGGGCAGTTCTTC	CASSLGLAGEEGQFF
-	TRBV18	few	TRBJ1-6	TGTGCCAGCTCACCTCCGCATAATTCACCCCTCCACTTT	CASSPPHNSPLHF
-	TRBV12-3/TRBV12-4	-	TRBJ1-2	TGTGCCAGCAGAACAGGGAGAGTAATCTATGGCTACACCTTC	CASRTGRVIYGYTF
-	TRBV20-1	-	TRBJ2-6	TGCAGTGCACCAAGCCCCTCTGGGGCCAACGTCCTGACTTTC	CSAPSPSGANVLTF
TRBD1	TRBV7-9	-	TRBJ2-6	TGTGCCAGCAGCTTACAGCTCGGACAGGGATTCTCTGGGGCCAACGTCCGGACTTTC	CASSLQLGQGFSGANVRTF
-	TRBV5-1	-	TRBJ2-2	TGCGCCAGCAGCTCTATACCTAGCGATTCCGGGGAGCTGTTTTTT	CASSSIPSDSGELFF
TRBD2	TRBV5-1	few	TRBJ2-1	TGCGCCAGCAGCGAACGGACTAGCAGTTACAATGAGCAGTTCTTC	CASSERTSSYNEQFF
-	TRBV25-1	-	TRBJ1-4	TGTGCCAGCAGTCCCGGTGCGGGACTGTTTTTT	CASSPGAGLFF
-	TRBV20-1	few	TRBJ2-1	TGCAGTGCTAGACTAGAGAATGAGCAGTTCTTC	CSARLENEQFF
TRBD2	TRBV20-1	-	TRBJ2-3	TGCAGTGCTCCACTAGCGGTTGTGCCCACAGATACGCAGTATTTT	CSAPLAVVPTDTQYF
-	TRBV9	-	TRBJ2-5	TGTGCCAGCAGCGTACATGTTTTTGAGACCCAGTACTTC	CASSVHVFETQYF
-	TRBV6-1	few	TRBJ2-7	TGTGCCAGCAGAGTCGGTTATCAGGGGACCTCCTACGAGCAGTACTTC	CASRVGYQGTSYEQYF
-	TRBV6-2/TRBV6-3	few	TRBJ2-2	TGTGCCAGCAGCCACTTGTCCGGGGAGCTGTTTTTT	CASSHLSGELFF
-	TRBV27	-	TRBJ2-7	TGTGCCAGCAGTTTAAAGGGACATTCCTACGAGCAGTACTTC	CASSLKGHSYEQYF
-	TRBV6-5	many	TRBJ2-5	TGTGCCAGCAGTTACTCTCCGGACGGGCAACAGTACTTC	CASSYSPDGQQYF
-	TRBV28	-	TRBJ2-1	TGTGCCAGCACCCAGCTAGGACAGACAAGGGATGAGCAGTTCTTC	CASTQLGQTRDEQFF
TRBD2	TRBV3-1	-	TRBJ2-5	TGTGCCAGCAGCAGGAAGGGACTAGCGGGGGCCTACCAAGAGACCCAGTACTTC	CASSRKGLAGAYQETQYF
TRBD2	TRBV2	-	TRBJ2-1	TGTGCCAGCAGAAGACTAGCGGGAGTTCCGGGTAATGAGCAGTTCTTC	CASRRLAGVPGNEQFF
-	TRBV6-8	-	TRBJ1-5	TGTGCCAGCAGTTACTCGTCAGATTATAGCAATCAGCCCCAGCATTTT	CASSYSSDYSNQPQHF
-	TRBV4-1	few	TRBJ2-7	TGCGCCAGCAGCCAAGACTTCCTGACTAGACCCTACGAGCAGTACTTC	CASSQDFLTRPYEQYF
-	TRBV12-3/TRBV12-4	-	TRBJ1-1	TGTGCCAGCAGTTTGGGGGCCGACATGAACACTGAAGCTTTCTTT	CASSLGADMNTEAFF
TRBD1	TRBV20-1	many	TRBJ1-2	TGCAGCTCCCGAGGACAGGGGATAGGAGGCTACACCTTC	CSSRGQGIGGYTF
-	TRBV3-1	-	TRBJ2-5	TGTGCCAGCAGCCAACCGTGGGGGGAGACCCAGTACTTC	CASSQPWGETQYF
-	TRBV5-5	few	TRBJ2-3	TGTGCCAGCAGCTTGTCGATGGGGGCTGGCACAGATACGCAGTATTTT	CASSLSMGAGTDTQYF